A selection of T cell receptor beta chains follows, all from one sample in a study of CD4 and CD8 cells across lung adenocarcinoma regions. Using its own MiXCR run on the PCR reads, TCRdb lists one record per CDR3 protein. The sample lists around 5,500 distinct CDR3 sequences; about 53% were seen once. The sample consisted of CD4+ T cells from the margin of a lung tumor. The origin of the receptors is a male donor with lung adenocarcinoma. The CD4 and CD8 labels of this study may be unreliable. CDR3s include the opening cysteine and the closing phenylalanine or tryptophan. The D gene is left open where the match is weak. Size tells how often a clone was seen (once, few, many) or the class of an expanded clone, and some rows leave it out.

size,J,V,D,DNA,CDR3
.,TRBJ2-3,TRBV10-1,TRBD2,TGCGCCAGCAGTGACATAGCGGGTAGCACAGATACGCAGTATTTT,CASSDIAGSTDTQYF
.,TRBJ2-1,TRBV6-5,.,TGTGCCAGCAGTTCGGCCACAGGAACCGATGAGCAGTTCTTC,CASSSATGTDEQFF
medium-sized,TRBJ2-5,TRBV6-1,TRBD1,TGTGCCAGCAGTCCCAGGACAGGGCAACGAGAGACCCAGTACTTC,CASSPRTGQRETQYF
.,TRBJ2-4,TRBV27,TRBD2,TGTGCCAGCACATTGCTAGCGGGGACCAAAGATATGCAGTATTTC,CASTLLAGTKDMQYF
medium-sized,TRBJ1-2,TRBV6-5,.,TGTGCCAGCAGTTACTCCCATGGGGCAGGCGGCTACACCTTC,CASSYSHGAGGYTF
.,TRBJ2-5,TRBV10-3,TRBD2,TGTGGCGGGGGGATTCAGGGCCATGACCAAGATACGCAGTACTTT,CGGGIQGHDQDTQYF
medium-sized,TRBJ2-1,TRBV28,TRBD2,TGTGCCAGCAGTCCAAGCGGGAGCTTAGACAATGAGCAGTTCTTC,CASSPSGSLDNEQFF
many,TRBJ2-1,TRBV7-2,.,TGTGCCAGCAGCAGCTACGTGGAGAATGAGCAGTTCTTC,CASSSYVENEQFF
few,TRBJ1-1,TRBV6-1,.,TGTGCCAGTCTGGGGAACACTGAAGCTTTCTTT,CASLGNTEAFF
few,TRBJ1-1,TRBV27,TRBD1,TGTGCCAGCAGTCTATACTGGACAGGGAACACTGAAGCTTTCTTT,CASSLYWTGNTEAFF
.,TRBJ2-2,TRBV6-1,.,TGTGCCAGCAGTGGCCGGAGACGGGGGGCCGAGGAGCTGTCTTTC,CASSGRRRGAEELSF
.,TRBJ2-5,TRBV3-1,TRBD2,TGTGCCAGCAGCCTTTCTAGCGGCCAAGAGACCCAGTACTTC,CASSLSSGQETQYF
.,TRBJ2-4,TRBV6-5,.,TGTGCCAGCAGTACTCCCCAGGCTCTAGCCAAAAACATTCAGTACTTC,CASSTPQALAKNIQYF
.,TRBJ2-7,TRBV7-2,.,TGTGCCAGCAGCTTATCGGGGGTAACGTCCTACGAGCAGTACTTC,CASSLSGVTSYEQYF
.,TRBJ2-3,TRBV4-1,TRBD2,TGCGCCAGCAGCCCCTCCGGGAACGTACTAGCGGGGCCAGGTGTCACAGATACTCAGTATTTT,CASSPSGNVLAGPGVTDTQYF
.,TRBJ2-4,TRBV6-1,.,TGTGCCACCCAAGGTCCCACAGATATGCAGTACTTC,CATQGPTDMQYF
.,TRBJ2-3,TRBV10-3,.,TGTGCCATGGGTACGGGGGGCGGTGCAAAAGATACCCAGTATTTC,CAMGTGGGAKDTQYF
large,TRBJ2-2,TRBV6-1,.,TGTGCCAGCAGTGAACAAGCGACCGGGGAGCTGTTTTTT,CASSEQATGELFF
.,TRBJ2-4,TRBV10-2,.,TGCCCCAGCCGTGTCTCAGGGCTGGGATCCAAAAACACGCAGTACTTC,CPSRVSGLGSKNTQYF
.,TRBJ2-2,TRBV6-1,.,TGTGCCAGCAGTGCGGGTGGGAACACCGAGACGCTGTATTTT,CASSAGGNTETLYF
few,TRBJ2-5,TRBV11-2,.,TGTGCCAGCAGCTTAGAGTGGCAGGAGCGGGAGACCCAGTACTTC,CASSLEWQERETQYF
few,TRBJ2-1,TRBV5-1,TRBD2,TGCGCCAGCAGCTTGTCTAGCGGGAGTATCTCGAACAATGAGCAGTTCTTC,CASSLSSGSISNNEQFF
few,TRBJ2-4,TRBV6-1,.,TGTGCCAGCAGTGCCTATGCGGTACTCTACAATGAGCAGTACTTC,CASSAYAVLYNEQYF
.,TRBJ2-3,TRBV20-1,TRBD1,TGCAGTGCTAGGGGGACAGGGGTAGATACGCAGTATTTT,CSARGTGVDTQYF
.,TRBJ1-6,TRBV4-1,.,TGCGCCAGCAGCCAAGGTAGGGGTGGCAGGGCCAGTTCACCCCTCCACTTT,CASSQGRGGRASSPLHF
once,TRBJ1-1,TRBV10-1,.,TGCGCCAGCAGTCCCAGTCTAGCGGGAGGGGCGCTGTTCTTT,CASSPSLAGGALFF
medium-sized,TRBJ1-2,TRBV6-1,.,TGTGCCAGCAGGGTTGGCTATGGCTACACCTTC,CASRVGYGYTF
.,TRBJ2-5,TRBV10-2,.,TGCGCCAGCCGCGGGTCCCGGGTCCCAGATACCCAGTACTTC,CASRGSRVPDTQYF
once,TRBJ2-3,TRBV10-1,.,TGCGCCAGCAGTGAGGGGAAGGCGGCCAAAGATATGCAGTATTTT,CASSEGKAAKDMQYF
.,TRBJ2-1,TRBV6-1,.,TGTGCCAGCAGTGACGACTGGAAAGATGAGCAGTTCTTC,CASSDDWKDEQFF
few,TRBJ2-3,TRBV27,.,TGTGCCAGCAGTTTAGGGATGATAGCGACAAGCGGTACGCAGTATTTT,CASSLGMIATSGTQYF
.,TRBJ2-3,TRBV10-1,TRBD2,TGCGCCAGCAGGGGACGGGGGGGCGGGGACCCAGAGACCCAGTATTTT,CASRGRGGGDPETQYF
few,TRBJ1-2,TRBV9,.,TGTGCCAGCAGCGTAGATCAAGGGGGGAACTATGGCTACACCTTC,CASSVDQGGNYGYTF
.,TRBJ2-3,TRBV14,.,TGTGCCAGCAGCCCGGGGAGGTGGGGCACAGATACTCAGTATTTT,CASSPGRWGTDTQYF
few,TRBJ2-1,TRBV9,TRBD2,TGTGCCAGCAGCGTAGAAGGACTAGCGGGAGGGCGATGGAATGAGCAGTTCTTC,CASSVEGLAGGRWNEQFF
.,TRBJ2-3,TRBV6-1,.,TGTGCCAGCAGTAGTTGGACACTGTGTCTGACAGACATGCAGTATTTT,CASSSWTLCLTDMQYF
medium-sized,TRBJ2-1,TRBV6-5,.,TGTGCCAGCAGTTACTCGATACCCGGAACCATAGTTAGAGGGAATGAGCAGTTCTTC,CASSYSIPGTIVRGNEQFF
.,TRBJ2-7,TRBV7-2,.,TGTGCCAGCAGCTTGGTCTCACTCGGGCAGACCCTCTACGAGCAGTACTTC,CASSLVSLGQTLYEQYF
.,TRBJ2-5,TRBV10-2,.,TGCGCCAGCGGGGGGACCGGGGGCCGCGCCACAGAGACCCAGTACTTC,CASGGTGGRATETQYF
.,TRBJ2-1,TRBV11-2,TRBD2,TGTGCCAGCAGATCCCCATTCGGGAGGGCCTACAATGAGCAGTTCTTC,CASRSPFGRAYNEQFF
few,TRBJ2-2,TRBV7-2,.,TGTGCCAGCAGCTTAGGACAAAACACCGGGGAGCTGTTTTTT,CASSLGQNTGELFF
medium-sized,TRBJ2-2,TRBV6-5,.,TGTGCCAGCAGTTCTCGACAGACCGGGGAGCTGTTTTTT,CASSSRQTGELFF
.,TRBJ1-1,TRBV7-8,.,TGTGCCAGCAGCTTACAAGGGGCCCCCACTGAAGCTTTCTTT,CASSLQGAPTEAFF
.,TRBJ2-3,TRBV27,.,TGTGCCAGCAGTGCGGGCCGAGGGGCTTGTGGGAAAGAGACCCAGTATTTT,CASSAGRGACGKETQYF
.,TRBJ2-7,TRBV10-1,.,TGCGCCAGCAGTGATCGGGGCTACGAGCAGTACTTC,CASSDRGYEQYF
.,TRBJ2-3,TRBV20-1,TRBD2,TGCAGTGCTAGGTGGCTAGCGGGAACAGATACGCAGTATTTT,CSARWLAGTDTQYF
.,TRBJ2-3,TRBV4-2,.,TGTGCCAGCGGGGGAGACGGCGCCAGCGCCCAAGAGACCCAGTATTTT,CASGGDGASAQETQYF
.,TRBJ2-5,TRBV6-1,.,TGTGCCAGCAGAGACCACAGGGTTGAGACCCAGTACTTC,CASRDHRVETQYF
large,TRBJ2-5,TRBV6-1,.,TGTGCCAGCAGTCAACTTCAGGTGGATCAAGAGACCCAGTACTTC,CASSQLQVDQETQYF
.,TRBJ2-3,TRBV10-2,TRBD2,TGCGCCAGCTCCCCACAGGTAGCGGGCACAGATACGCAGTTTTTT,CASSPQVAGTDTQFF
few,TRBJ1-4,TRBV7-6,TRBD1,TGTGCCAGCAGCCGCGGGACAGGGGCGAGTGAAAAACTGTTTTTT,CASSRGTGASEKLFF
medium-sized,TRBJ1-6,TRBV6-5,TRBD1,TGTGCCAGCAGTTACGCAGGTCGGGACAGGGGCAATTCACCCCTCCACTTT,CASSYAGRDRGNSPLHF
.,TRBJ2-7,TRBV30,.,TGTGCCTGGAGCGACCAAAAGCGACAGCGAACATACGAGCAGTACTTC,CAWSDQKRQRTYEQYF
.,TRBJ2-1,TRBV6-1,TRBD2,TGTGCCAGCAGCCCGGCTAGCGGGGGTTACAATGAGCAGTTCTTC,CASSPASGGYNEQFF
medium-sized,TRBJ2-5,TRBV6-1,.,TGTGCCAGCAGTGAGCAGCCGTACCAAGAGACCCAGTACTTC,CASSEQPYQETQYF
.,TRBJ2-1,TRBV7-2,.,TGTGCCAGCAGCTTAGTGGGCACAAATGCGCAGTTCTTC,CASSLVGTNAQFF
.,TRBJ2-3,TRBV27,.,TGTGCCAGCAGTCCTGGCCGAGTGGCTCCTGAGCAAGAGACGCAGTACTTT,CASSPGRVAPEQETQYF
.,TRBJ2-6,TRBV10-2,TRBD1,TGCGCCAGCAGTGAGGGCAGGGGGCGGTCTGGGGCCAACGTCCAGTATTTC,CASSEGRGRSGANVQYF
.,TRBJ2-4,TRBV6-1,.,TGTGCCAGCAGTGAATTCGGGGGGAGGGGGGTCTTAGCCAAAGACACTCAGTACTTC,CASSEFGGRGVLAKDTQYF
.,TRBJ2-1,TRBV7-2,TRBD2,TGTGCCAGCAGCACATCTAGCGGGGGGAGAAATGAGCAGTTCTTC,CASSTSSGGRNEQFF